A selection of T cell receptor beta chains follows, all from one sample in a study of beta chain features in type 1 diabetes. The assay was immunoSEQ multiplex PCR, and TCRdb's table has in-frame clones only and misses some. The sample lists 120,000 to 150,000 clones, roughly a tenth occurring once. Sequenced input: naive CD4+ T cells from blood. These receptors originate from a young man in good health. CDR3s include the opening cysteine and the closing phenylalanine or tryptophan. D genes are given only for firm matches. Rows may omit the clone size; those that give it use once, few, many or a size class.

j_call d_call v_call clone_size cdr3_aa cdr3_nt
TRBJ1-4 TRBD1 TRBV6-5 few CASSSRQGRNEKLFF TGTGCCAGCAGTTCTAGACAGGGGAGGAATGAAAAACTGTTTTTT
TRBJ1-4 TRBD1 TRBV7-2 NA CASSFGTALRTGEKLFF TGTGCCAGCAGCTTTGGGACGGCTCTCCGGACAGGGGAAAAACTGTTTTTT
TRBJ1-6 TRBD1 TRBV2 NA CASKWTGGSPLHF TGTGCCAGCAAATGGACAGGGGGTTCACCCCTCCACTTT
TRBJ2-7 TRBD2 TRBV11-2 NA CASSLDPAGGRYEQYF TGTGCCAGCAGCTTAGATCCGGCGGGGGGGCGTTACGAGCAGTACTTC
TRBJ2-1 TRBD1 TRBV4-1 NA CASSRDRAGVNEQFF TGCGCCAGCAGCCGGGACAGGGCCGGGGTAAATGAGCAGTTCTTC
TRBJ2-5 TRBD1 TRBV7-9 many CASSFGTGTQTQYF TGTGCCAGCAGCTTCGGGACAGGGACGCAGACCCAGTACTTC
TRBJ1-5 NA TRBV14 few CASSQDSGVGNQPQHF TGTGCCAGCAGCCAAGATTCGGGGGTCGGGAATCAGCCCCAGCATTTT
TRBJ2-3 NA TRBV6-4 NA CASSDSGVASTDTQYF TGTGCCAGCAGTGACTCCGGGGTAGCTAGCACAGATACGCAGTATTTT
TRBJ2-7 TRBD1 TRBV6-6 few CASTPTGVHEQYF TGTGCCAGCACCCCGACAGGGGTCCACGAGCAGTACTTC
TRBJ1-6 TRBD1 TRBV25-1 NA CASSRTGGVNSPLHF TGTGCCAGCAGCCGGACAGGGGGCGTTAATTCACCCCTCCACTTT
TRBJ2-3 TRBD1 TRBV18 NA CASSPTGGPTDTQYF TGTGCCAGCTCACCAACAGGGGGACCCACAGATACGCAGTATTTT
TRBJ2-7 TRBD1 TRBV6-5 NA CASSRVRDSSYEQYF TGTGCCAGCAGTCGAGTCCGGGACAGTTCCTACGAGCAGTACTTC
TRBJ2-7 TRBD2 TRBV4-2 few CASSRLGSSGGNEQYF TGTGCCAGCAGCCGTCTGGGGAGTAGCGGGGGCAACGAGCAGTACTTC
TRBJ1-3 NA TRBV6-1 few CASRPRAGNTIYF TGTGCCAGCAGGCCGAGGGCTGGAAACACCATATATTTT
TRBJ2-7 TRBD2 TRBV6-1 NA CASSSPGRAEQYF TGTGCCAGCAGTTCACCCGGGAGGGCCGAGCAGTACTTC
TRBJ1-2 NA TRBV11-2 few CASSLGGFYGYTF TGTGCCAGCAGCTTAGGCGGATTCTATGGCTACACCTTC
TRBJ2-2 NA TRBV7-9 few CASSQGQGYFGGELFF TGTGCCAGCAGCCAGGGCCAGGGATATTTTGGCGGGGAGCTGTTTTTT